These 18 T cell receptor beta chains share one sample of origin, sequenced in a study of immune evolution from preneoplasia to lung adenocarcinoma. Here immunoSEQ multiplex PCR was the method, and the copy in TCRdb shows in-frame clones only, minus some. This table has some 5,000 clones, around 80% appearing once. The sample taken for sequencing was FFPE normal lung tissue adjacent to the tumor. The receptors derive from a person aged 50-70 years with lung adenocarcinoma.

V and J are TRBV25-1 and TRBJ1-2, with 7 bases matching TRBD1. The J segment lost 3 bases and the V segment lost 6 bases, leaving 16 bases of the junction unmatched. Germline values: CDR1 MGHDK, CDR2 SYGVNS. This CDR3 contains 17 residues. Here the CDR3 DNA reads TGTGCCAGCAGCACCCAGGGGAGGGGGCAAGGCGACTATGGCTACACCTTC. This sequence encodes CASSTQGRGQGDYGYTF.

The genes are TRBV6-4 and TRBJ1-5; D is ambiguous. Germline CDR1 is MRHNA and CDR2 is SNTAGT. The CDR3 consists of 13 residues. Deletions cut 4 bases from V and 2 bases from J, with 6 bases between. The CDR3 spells CASSGGRNQPQHF. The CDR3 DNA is TGTGCCAGCAGTGGCGGTCGCAATCAGCCCCAGCATTTT.

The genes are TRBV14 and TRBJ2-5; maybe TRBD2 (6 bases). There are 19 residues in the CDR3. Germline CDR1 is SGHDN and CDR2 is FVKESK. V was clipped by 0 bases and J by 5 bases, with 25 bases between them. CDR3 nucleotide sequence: TGTGCCAGCAGCCAAGAAGATCGGAGGGGCCACGGGGCACGGGAGACCCAGTACTTC. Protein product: CASSQEDRRGHGARETQYF.

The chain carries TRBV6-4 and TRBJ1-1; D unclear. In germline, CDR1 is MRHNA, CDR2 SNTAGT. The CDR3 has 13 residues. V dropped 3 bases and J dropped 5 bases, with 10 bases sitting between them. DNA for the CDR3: TGTGCCAGCAGTGAAATGCCGGAGACTGAAGCTTTCTTT. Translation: CASSEMPETEAFF.

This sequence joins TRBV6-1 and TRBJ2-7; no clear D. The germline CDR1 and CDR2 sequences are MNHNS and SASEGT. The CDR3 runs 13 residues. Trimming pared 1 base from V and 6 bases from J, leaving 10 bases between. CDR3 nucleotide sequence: TGTGCCAGCAGTGAAGAAGAGTTGAGCGAGCAGTACTTC. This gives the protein CASSEEELSEQYF.

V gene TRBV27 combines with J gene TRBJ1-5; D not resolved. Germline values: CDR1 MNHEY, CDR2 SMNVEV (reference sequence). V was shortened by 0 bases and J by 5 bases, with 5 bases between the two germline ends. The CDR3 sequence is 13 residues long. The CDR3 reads CASSLSVDQPQHF. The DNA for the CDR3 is TGTGCCAGCAGTTTATCAGTAGATCAGCCCCAGCATTTT.

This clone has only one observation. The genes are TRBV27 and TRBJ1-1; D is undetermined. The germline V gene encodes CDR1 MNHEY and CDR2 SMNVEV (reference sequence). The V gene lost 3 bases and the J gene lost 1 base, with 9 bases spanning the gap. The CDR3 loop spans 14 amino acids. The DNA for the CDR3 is TGTGCCAGCAGTTTGAGAGGGAAGAACACTGAAGCTTTCTTT. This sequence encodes CASSLRGKNTEAFF.

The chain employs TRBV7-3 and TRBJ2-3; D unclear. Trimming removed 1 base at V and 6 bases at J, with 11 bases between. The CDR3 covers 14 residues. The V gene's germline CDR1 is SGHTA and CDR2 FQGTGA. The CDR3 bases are TGTGCCAGCAGCTTAATTCTAGGGCCGGATACGCAGTATTTT. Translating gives CASSLILGPDTQYF.

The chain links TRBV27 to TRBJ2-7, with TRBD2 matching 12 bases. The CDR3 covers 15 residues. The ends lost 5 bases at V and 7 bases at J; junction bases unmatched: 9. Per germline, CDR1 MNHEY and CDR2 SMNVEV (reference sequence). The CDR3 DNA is TGTGCCAGCAGTCCGAGGACTAGCGGGATGGGGGAGCAGTACTTC. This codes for CASSPRTSGMGEQYF.

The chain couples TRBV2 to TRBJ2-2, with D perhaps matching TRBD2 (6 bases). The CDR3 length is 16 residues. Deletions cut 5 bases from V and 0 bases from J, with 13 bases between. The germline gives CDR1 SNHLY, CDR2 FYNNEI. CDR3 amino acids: CASSPQGGANTGELFF. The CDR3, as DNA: TGTGCCAGCAGTCCTCAGGGCGGGGCGAACACCGGGGAGCTGTTTTTT.

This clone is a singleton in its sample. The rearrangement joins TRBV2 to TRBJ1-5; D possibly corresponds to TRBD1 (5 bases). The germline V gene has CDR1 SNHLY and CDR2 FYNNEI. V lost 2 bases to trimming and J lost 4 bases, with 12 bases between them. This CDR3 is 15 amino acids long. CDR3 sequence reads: CASSEWGVQNQPQHF. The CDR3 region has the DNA TGTGCCAGCAGTGAATGGGGGGTCCAGAATCAGCCCCAGCATTTT. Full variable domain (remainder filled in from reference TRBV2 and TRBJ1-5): EPEVTQTPSHQVTQMGQEVILRCVPISNHLYFYWYRQILGQKVEFLVSFYNNEISEKSEIFDDQFSVERPDGSNFTLKIRSTKLEDSAMYFCASSEWGVQNQPQHFGDGTRLSIL.

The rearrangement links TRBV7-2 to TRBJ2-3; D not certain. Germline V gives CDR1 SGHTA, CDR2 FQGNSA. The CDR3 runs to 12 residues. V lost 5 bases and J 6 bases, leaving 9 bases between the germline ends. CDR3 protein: CASSLARDTQYF. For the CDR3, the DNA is TGTGCCAGCAGCCTCGCGAGGGATACGCAGTATTTT.

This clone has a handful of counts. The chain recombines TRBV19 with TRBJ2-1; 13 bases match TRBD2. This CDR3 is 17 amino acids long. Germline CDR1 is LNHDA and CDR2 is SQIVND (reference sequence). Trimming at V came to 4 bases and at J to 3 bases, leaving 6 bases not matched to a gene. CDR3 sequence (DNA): TGTGCCAGTAGTACAGCGGGACTAGCGGGATACTACAATGAGCAGTTCTTC. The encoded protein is CASSTAGLAGYYNEQFF.

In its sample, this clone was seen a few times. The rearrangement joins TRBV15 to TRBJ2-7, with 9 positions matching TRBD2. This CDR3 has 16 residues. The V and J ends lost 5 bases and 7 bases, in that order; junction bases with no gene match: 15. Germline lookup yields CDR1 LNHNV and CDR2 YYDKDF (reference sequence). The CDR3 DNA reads TGTGCCACCAGCGCACGATCTCTGGGACTAGCAGTAGAGCAGTACTTC. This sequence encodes CATSARSLGLAVEQYF. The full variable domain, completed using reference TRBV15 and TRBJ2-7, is DAMVIQNPRYQVTQFGKPVTLSCSQTLNHNVMYWYQQKSSQAPKLLFHYYDKDFNNEADTPDNFQSRRPNTSFCFLDIRSPGLGDTAMYLCATSARSLGLAVEQYFGPGTRLTVT.

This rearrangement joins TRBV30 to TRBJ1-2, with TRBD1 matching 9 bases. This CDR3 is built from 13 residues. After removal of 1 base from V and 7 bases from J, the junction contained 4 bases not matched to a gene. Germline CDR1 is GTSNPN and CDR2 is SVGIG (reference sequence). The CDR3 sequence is CAWSAYRGLGYTF. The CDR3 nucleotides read TGTGCCTGGAGTGCCTACAGGGGGCTTGGCTACACCTTC.

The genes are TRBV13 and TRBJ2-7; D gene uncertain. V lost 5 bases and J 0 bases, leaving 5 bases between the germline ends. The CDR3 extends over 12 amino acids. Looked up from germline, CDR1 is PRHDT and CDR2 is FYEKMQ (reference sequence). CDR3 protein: CASSTSSYEQYF. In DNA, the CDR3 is TGTGCCAGCAGCACGAGCTCCTACGAGCAGTACTTC.

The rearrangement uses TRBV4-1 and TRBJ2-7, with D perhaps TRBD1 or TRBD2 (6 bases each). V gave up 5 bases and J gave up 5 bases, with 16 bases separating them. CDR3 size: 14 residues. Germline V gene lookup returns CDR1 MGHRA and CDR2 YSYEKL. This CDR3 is CASSDGGLVDEQYF. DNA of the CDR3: TGCGCCAGCAGCGACGGGGGCCTTGTGGACGAGCAGTACTTC.

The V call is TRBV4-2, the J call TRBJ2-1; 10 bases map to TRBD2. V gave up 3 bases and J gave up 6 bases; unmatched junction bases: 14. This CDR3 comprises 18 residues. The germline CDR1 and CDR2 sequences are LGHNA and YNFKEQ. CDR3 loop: CASSQQVAGGFTGNEQFF. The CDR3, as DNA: TGTGCCAGCAGCCAGCAGGTAGCGGGAGGTTTTACCGGCAATGAGCAGTTCTTC.